This T cell receptor beta chain was identified during a study of CD8+ T cells in alopecia areata. Study at large: Tofacitinib dosing lasted 6 to 18 months, which was then followed by 6 months off drug. General study findings and limits: Resident alphabeta T cells of normal skin are also sequenced in scalp samples. Tofacitinib significantly lowered scalp clonality and expanded CD8+ clones among the top 100. There were many expanded lesional clones persisting in scalp and blood during tofacitinib.

Sequencing templates came from extracted RNA that was reverse transcribed into cDNA. The method was immunoSEQ multiplex PCR; TCRdb's version includes in-frame clones alone and lacks a portion of them. This sample has 200,000 to 250,000 clones, with under 60% found just once. The treatment: oral pan-JAK inhibitor, 5-10 mg twice daily. Worth noting for this clone: Its antigen is unknown.

V was clipped by 3 bases and J by 3 bases, with 12 bases between them. This CDR3 region has 13 residues. Looked up from germline, CDR1 is SQVTM and CDR2 is ANQGSEA. The sequences come from CD4+ T cells sorted from blood, collected at week 4, from a patient treated with tofacitinib. The J gene is TRBJ2-7, the V gene TRBV29-1, with D perhaps TRBD1 (6 bases). This TCR came from a human donor with alopecia areata. The CDR3 nucleotides read TGCAGCGTTGAGGAACAAGGGGGCTACGAGCAGTACTTC. This encodes CSVEEQGGYEQYF.